This record covers a single T cell receptor beta chain. This specimen belongs to a study of Ad26.COV2.S vaccination and SARS-CoV-2 variants. Treatment in this sample: approximately 18 received Ad26.COV2.S at low or high dose, single or two shots; roughly five received placebo; per-sample allocation not given. On day 63 after the first injection, vaccine and placebo recipients gave samples. This CDR3 comprises 16 residues. Germline V gives CDR1 SGHAT, CDR2 FQNNGV. Trimming at V came to 2 bases and at J to 3 bases, leaving 4 bases not matched to a gene. Measured with immunoSEQ multiplex PCR; TCRdb has only the in-frame clones, and not every one. The data contain almost 400,000 clones, approximately 89% of them singletons.

This receptor was taken from a person aged 18-60 years who received the Ad26.COV2.S COVID-19 vaccine or a placebo. The chain links TRBV11-2 to TRBJ1-3, with TRBD1 matching 10 bases. The sample in question was peripheral blood, obtained in a trial of Ad26.COV2.S vaccine versus placebo. The CDR3 region is CASSLSGTGVGNTIYF. The CDR3 bases are TGTGCCAGCAGCTTATCTGGGACAGGGGTTGGAAACACCATATATTTT.